This T cell receptor (beta chain) was found in a study of cytomegalovirus exposure and HLA in healthy donors. 60 Vbeta and 13 Jbeta primers were used in PCR. Method: immunoSEQ multiplex PCR; TCRdb's copy keeps in-frame clones and lacks some. There are over 150,000 clones in the sample; roughly 78% occur only once, and approximately 13% lies in the top ten. Study-wide findings and caveats: Across HLA loci, a later analysis found differing TCR association rates, with DRB1 most and HLA-C fewest. High specificity and sensitivity for cytomegalovirus status were reported for the classifier.

About this clone itself: The antigen is unknown. Different DNA sequences within this sample yield the same CDR3.

This CDR3 is built from 15 residues. V gave up 5 bases and J gave up 2 bases; unmatched junction bases: 4. CDR1 SGHRS and CDR2 YFSETQ come from the germline V gene. The clonotype was recovered from a woman aged 50 to 60 in good health and CMV-seropositive. This chain links TRBV5-1 with TRBJ1-4; 9 bases fit TRBD1. The sequenced sample was PBMCs. CDR3 residues: CASSFGQGTNEKLFF. The CDR3 region has the DNA TGCGCCAGCAGTTTTGGACAGGGGACTAATGAAAAACTGTTTTTT.